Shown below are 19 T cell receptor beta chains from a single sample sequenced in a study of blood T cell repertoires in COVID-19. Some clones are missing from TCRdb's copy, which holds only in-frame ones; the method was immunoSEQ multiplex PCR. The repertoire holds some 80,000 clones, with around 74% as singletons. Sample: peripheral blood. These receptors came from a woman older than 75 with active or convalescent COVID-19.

The CDR3: CASSYRQGSVSGANVLTF. CDR3 nucleotide sequence: TGTGCCAGCAGTTACAGACAGGGGAGCGTCTCTGGGGCCAACGTCCTGACTTTC. This chain links TRBV2 with TRBJ2-6; TRBD1 agrees at 8 bases. Germline trimming cut 5 bases from V and 0 bases from J; bases unmatched to any gene: 9. The CDR3 covers 18 residues. Germline V gives CDR1 SNHLY, CDR2 FYNNEI.

CDR3 protein: CASSLFVLAGERSQYF. CDR3 DNA sequence: TGTGCCAGCAGCTTGTTCGTCCTAGCGGGAGAGAGGTCCCAGTACTTC. The J gene is TRBJ2-5, the V gene TRBV5-6, with 10 bases identical to TRBD2. Germline lookup yields CDR1 SGHDT and CDR2 YYEEEE. With 1 base clipped from V and 9 bases from J, the junction kept 12 bases outside the gene matches. The CDR3 consists of 16 residues.

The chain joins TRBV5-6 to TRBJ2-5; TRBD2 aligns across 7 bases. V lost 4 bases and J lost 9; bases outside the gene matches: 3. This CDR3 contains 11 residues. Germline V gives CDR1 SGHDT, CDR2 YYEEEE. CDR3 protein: CASSRGDAQYF. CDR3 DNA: TGTGCCAGCAGCCGGGGGGACGCCCAGTACTTC.

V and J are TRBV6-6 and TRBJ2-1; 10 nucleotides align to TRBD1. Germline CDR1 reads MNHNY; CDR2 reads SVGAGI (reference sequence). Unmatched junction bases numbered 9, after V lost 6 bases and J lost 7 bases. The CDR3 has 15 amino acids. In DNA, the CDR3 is TGTGCCAGCAGGGCGACAGGGGGCGTGGGAAATGAGCAGTTCTTC. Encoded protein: CASRATGGVGNEQFF.

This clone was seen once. DNA of the CDR3: TGTGCCAGCAGCGTAGGGTCGGGACTAACTTCCTACGAGCAGTACTTC. It specifies CASSVGSGLTSYEQYF. The chain links TRBV9 to TRBJ2-7, with TRBD2 identical over 7 bases. V was clipped by 0 bases and J by 1 base; unmatched bases: 7. The length of the CDR3 is 16 residues. Germline V gene sequence: CDR1 SGDLS, CDR2 YYNGEE.

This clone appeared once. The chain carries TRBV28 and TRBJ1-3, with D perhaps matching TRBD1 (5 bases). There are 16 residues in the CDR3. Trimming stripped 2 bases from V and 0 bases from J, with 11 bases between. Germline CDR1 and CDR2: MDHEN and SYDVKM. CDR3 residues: CASSLEPGLSGNTIYF. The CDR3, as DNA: TGTGCCAGCAGTTTAGAGCCAGGGCTCTCTGGAAACACCATATATTTT.

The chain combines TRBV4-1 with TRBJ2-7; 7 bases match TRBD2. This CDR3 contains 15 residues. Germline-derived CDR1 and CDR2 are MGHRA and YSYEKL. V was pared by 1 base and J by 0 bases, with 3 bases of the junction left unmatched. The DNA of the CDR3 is TGCGCCAGCAGCCAAGGACTAGCCAACTCCTACGAGCAGTACTTC. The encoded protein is CASSQGLANSYEQYF.

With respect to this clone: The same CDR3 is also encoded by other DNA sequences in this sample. This CDR3 is CASSSSFGEQYF. The CDR3 DNA sequence: TGTGCCAGCAGCTCGTCCTTCGGGGAGCAGTACTTC. This chain connects TRBV7-2 to TRBJ2-7; D gene ambiguous. The CDR3 sequence is 12 residues long. V was pared by 4 bases and J by 7 bases, with 11 bases between. CDR1 is SGHTA, CDR2 FQGNSA, per germline.

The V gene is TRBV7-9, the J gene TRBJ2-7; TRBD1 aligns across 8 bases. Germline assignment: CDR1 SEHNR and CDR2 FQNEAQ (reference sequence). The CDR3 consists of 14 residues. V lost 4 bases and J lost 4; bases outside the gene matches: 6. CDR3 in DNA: TGTGCCAGCAGCTCCGGGACAGGCCAATACGAGCAGTACTTC. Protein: CASSSGTGQYEQYF.

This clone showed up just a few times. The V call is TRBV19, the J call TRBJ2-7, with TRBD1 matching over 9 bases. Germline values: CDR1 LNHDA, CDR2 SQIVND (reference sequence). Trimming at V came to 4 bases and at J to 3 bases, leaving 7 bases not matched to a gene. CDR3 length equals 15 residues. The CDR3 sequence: CASSTAGTGSYEQYF. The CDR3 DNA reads TGTGCCAGTAGTACTGCCGGGACAGGGAGCTACGAGCAGTACTTC.

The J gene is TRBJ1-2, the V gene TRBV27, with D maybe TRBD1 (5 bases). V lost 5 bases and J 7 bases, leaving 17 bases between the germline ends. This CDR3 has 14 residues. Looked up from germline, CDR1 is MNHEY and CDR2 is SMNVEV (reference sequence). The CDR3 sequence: CASSNRQTVGGYTF. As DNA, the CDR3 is TGTGCCAGCAGTAATCGACAGACAGTGGGTGGCTACACCTTC.

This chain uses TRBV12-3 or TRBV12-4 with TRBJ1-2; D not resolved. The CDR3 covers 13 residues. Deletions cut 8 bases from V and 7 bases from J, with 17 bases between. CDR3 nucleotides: TGTGCCAGCCGACCCGGGATGCTCAGTGGCTACACCTTC. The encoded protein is CASRPGMLSGYTF.

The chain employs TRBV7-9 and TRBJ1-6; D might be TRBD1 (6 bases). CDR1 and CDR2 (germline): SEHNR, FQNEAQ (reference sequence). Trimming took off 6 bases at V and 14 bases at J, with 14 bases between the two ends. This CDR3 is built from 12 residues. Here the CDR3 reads CASRFTGSTLHF. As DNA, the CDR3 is TGTGCCAGCAGGTTTACAGGGAGTACCCTCCACTTT.

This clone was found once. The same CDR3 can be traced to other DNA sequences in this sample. CDR3 DNA sequence: TGTGCCAGTAGCCGACAGGGATTAAATGAAAAACTGTTTTTT. Its translation: CASSRQGLNEKLFF. The gene calls are TRBV19 and TRBJ1-4, with 7 bases identical to TRBD1. The CDR3 sequence is 14 residues long. The V and J ends lost 6 bases and 5 bases, in that order; junction bases with no gene match: 6. CDR1 is LNHDA, CDR2 SQIVND, per germline (reference sequence).

The CDR3 protein is CASSQQGGYNEQFF. In DNA, the CDR3 is TGCGCCAGCAGCCAACAAGGGGGATACAATGAGCAGTTCTTC. The chain employs TRBV4-3 and TRBJ2-1; possible D gene TRBD1, 6 bases. The germline gives CDR1 LGHNA, CDR2 YSLEER. The CDR3 contains 14 residues. Trimming stripped 2 bases from V and 4 bases from J, with 9 bases between.

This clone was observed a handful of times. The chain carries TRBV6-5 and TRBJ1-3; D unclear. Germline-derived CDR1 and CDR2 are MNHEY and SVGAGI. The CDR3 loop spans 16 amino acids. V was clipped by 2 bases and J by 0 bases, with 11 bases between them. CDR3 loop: CASSYDGGYSGNTIYF. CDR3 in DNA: TGTGCCAGCAGTTACGACGGCGGATACTCTGGAAACACCATATATTTT.

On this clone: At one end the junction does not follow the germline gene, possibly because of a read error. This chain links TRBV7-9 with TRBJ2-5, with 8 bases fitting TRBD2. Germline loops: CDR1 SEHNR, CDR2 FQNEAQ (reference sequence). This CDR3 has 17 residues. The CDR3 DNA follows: TGTGCCAGCAGGTTAGGTCGGGAGGGAGCCCCCAAAGAGACCCAGTACTTC. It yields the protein CASRLGREGAPKETQYF.

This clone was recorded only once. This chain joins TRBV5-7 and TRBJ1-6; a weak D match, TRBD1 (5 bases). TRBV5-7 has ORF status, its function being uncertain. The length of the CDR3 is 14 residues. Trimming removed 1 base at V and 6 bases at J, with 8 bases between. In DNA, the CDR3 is TGTGCCAGCAGCTTGAGGGGATGTAATTCACCCCTCCACTTT. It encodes CASSLRGCNSPLHF.

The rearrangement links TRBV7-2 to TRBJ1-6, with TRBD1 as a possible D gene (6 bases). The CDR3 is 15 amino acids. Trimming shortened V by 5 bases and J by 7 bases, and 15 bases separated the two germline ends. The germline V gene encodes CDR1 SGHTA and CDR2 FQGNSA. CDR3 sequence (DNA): TGTGCCAGCAGCCCGAGGGGGTCAGCGAATTCACCCCTCCACTTT. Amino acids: CASSPRGSANSPLHF.